This is a list of T cell receptor beta chains from one sample in a study of blood T cell repertoires in COVID-19. Assay used: immunoSEQ multiplex PCR; TCRdb lists only in-frame clones, some missing. The table shows about 400,000 clones, with 86% occurring only once. The material sequenced was peripheral blood. These receptor sequences come from a woman aged 30 to 39 with active or convalescent COVID-19. Both conserved end residues are part of each CDR3. A D gene is named only where the DNA matches it firmly. Expanded clones are given a class, and other clones once, few, many or no size at all.

d_call: .; v_call: TRBV21-1; clone_size: .; j_call: TRBJ1-5; cdr3_nt: TGTGCCAGCAGCCCCCCAGGAAGAGTGTCCGGGGTGAAACAGCCCCAGCATTTT; cdr3_aa: CASSPPGRVSGVKQPQHF
d_call: .; v_call: TRBV19; clone_size: .; j_call: TRBJ2-2; cdr3_nt: TGTGCCAGTAGTATCTGGGGAGGCGACACCGGGGAGCTGTTTTTT; cdr3_aa: CASSIWGGDTGELFF
d_call: .; v_call: TRBV10-3; clone_size: .; j_call: TRBJ1-1; cdr3_nt: TGTGCCATCCGCAGGGACACTGAAGCTTTCTTT; cdr3_aa: CAIRRDTEAFF
d_call: TRBD1; v_call: TRBV28; clone_size: .; j_call: TRBJ1-2; cdr3_nt: TGTGCCAGCAGTTTAATGCAGGGGGCAGGAGGCTACACCTTC; cdr3_aa: CASSLMQGAGGYTF
d_call: .; v_call: TRBV19; clone_size: once; j_call: TRBJ2-5; cdr3_nt: TGTGCCAGTAGTTATTCGAGCTACCAAGAGACCCAGTACTTC; cdr3_aa: CASSYSSYQETQYF
d_call: .; v_call: TRBV7-5; clone_size: .; j_call: TRBJ1-3; cdr3_nt: TGTGTCAGAAGCTCCTACAGGGGCTTCTCTGGAAACACCATATATTTT; cdr3_aa: CVRSSYRGFSGNTIYF
d_call: .; v_call: TRBV7-9; clone_size: once; j_call: TRBJ2-6; cdr3_nt: TGTGCCAGCAGCGGAGGGTCGACTGGGGCCAACGTCCTGACTTTC; cdr3_aa: CASSGGSTGANVLTF
d_call: TRBD2; v_call: TRBV4-1; clone_size: .; j_call: TRBJ2-1; cdr3_nt: TGCGCCAGCAGCCGAGAGACTAGCGGGAGGCGTAATGAGCAGTTCTTC; cdr3_aa: CASSRETSGRRNEQFF
d_call: .; v_call: TRBV4-1; clone_size: .; j_call: TRBJ2-6; cdr3_nt: TGCGCCAGCAGCCCCCTGACACAATCCCGCTCTGGGGCCAACGTCCTGACTTTC; cdr3_aa: CASSPLTQSRSGANVLTF
d_call: .; v_call: TRBV5-5; clone_size: .; j_call: TRBJ1-4; cdr3_nt: TGTGCCAGCAGCGGGCGAGCTAATGAAAAACTGTTTTTT; cdr3_aa: CASSGRANEKLFF
d_call: TRBD1; v_call: TRBV18; clone_size: .; j_call: TRBJ2-1; cdr3_nt: TGTGCCAGCTCACTAGGGACAGGAGGCTACAATGAGCAGTTCTTC; cdr3_aa: CASSLGTGGYNEQFF
d_call: TRBD1; v_call: TRBV7-2; clone_size: .; j_call: TRBJ1-2; cdr3_nt: TGTGCCAGCAGCTCGACAGGGTCGGGCTCCTATGGCTACACCTTC; cdr3_aa: CASSSTGSGSYGYTF
d_call: TRBD2; v_call: TRBV7-9; clone_size: .; j_call: TRBJ2-3; cdr3_nt: TGTGCCAGCAGCCGACCTAGCGGGAGGGGAGATACGCAGTATTTT; cdr3_aa: CASSRPSGRGDTQYF
d_call: TRBD1; v_call: TRBV27; clone_size: few; j_call: TRBJ1-1; cdr3_nt: TGTGCCAGCAGTCCCCTCCGGACAGGGCTGAACACTGAAGCTTTCTTT; cdr3_aa: CASSPLRTGLNTEAFF
d_call: TRBD1; v_call: TRBV5-1; clone_size: .; j_call: TRBJ1-4; cdr3_nt: TGCGCCAGCAGCGCGGGACAGGCGAATGAAAAACTGTTTTTT; cdr3_aa: CASSAGQANEKLFF
d_call: TRBD1; v_call: TRBV2; clone_size: .; j_call: TRBJ1-4; cdr3_nt: TGTGCCAGCAGTAAACAGGGGCTGGATAATGAAAAACTGTTTTTT; cdr3_aa: CASSKQGLDNEKLFF
d_call: TRBD2; v_call: TRBV3-1/TRBV3-2; clone_size: .; j_call: TRBJ2-1; cdr3_nt: TGTGCCAGCAGCCAAGCAGCGGGAGCTTACAATGAGCAGTTCTTC; cdr3_aa: CASSQAAGAYNEQFF
d_call: .; v_call: TRBV5-6; clone_size: .; j_call: TRBJ1-2; cdr3_nt: TGTGCCAGAAACTCGCGGGGGGGCTCAGCTAACTATGGCTACACCTTC; cdr3_aa: CARNSRGGSANYGYTF
d_call: .; v_call: TRBV6-2/TRBV6-3; clone_size: once; j_call: TRBJ1-2; cdr3_nt: TGTGCCAGCAGTTACGCGGGACGTCCTCACTATGGCTACACCTTC; cdr3_aa: CASSYAGRPHYGYTF
d_call: TRBD1; v_call: TRBV6-5; clone_size: .; j_call: TRBJ1-2; cdr3_nt: TGTGCCAGCAGACTCCCCCGGACAGGGAACTATGGCTACACCTTC; cdr3_aa: CASRLPRTGNYGYTF
d_call: .; v_call: TRBV2; clone_size: .; j_call: TRBJ1-2; cdr3_nt: TGTGCCAGCAGTGAGGGGGGTACCTATGGCTACACCTTC; cdr3_aa: CASSEGGTYGYTF
d_call: .; v_call: TRBV5-1; clone_size: .; j_call: TRBJ2-3; cdr3_nt: TGCGCCAGCAGCTTGGGTTCAGGGGGGGATACGCAGTATTTT; cdr3_aa: CASSLGSGGDTQYF
d_call: .; v_call: TRBV9; clone_size: .; j_call: TRBJ1-3; cdr3_nt: TGTGCCAGCAGCGTAGATGGGGCGGACACCATATATTTT; cdr3_aa: CASSVDGADTIYF
d_call: .; v_call: TRBV2; clone_size: .; j_call: TRBJ2-3; cdr3_nt: TGTGCCAGCGGCACGTCAGATACGCAGTATTTT; cdr3_aa: CASGTSDTQYF
d_call: TRBD2; v_call: TRBV5-1; clone_size: .; j_call: TRBJ2-1; cdr3_nt: TGCGCCAGCAGCTTTCCGGGATCTGGAGCGGGAGGGCCGGACAATGAGCAGTTCTTC; cdr3_aa: CASSFPGSGAGGPDNEQFF